The clone carrying this TCR beta chain has a single count. The sample belongs to a study of blood T cell repertoires in COVID-19. The V end was cut by 4 bases, the J end by 4 bases, with 14 bases between. The length of the CDR3 is 15 residues. CDR1 and CDR2 from the germline V gene are SGHVS and FQNEAQ. Assay used: immunoSEQ multiplex PCR; TCRdb lists only in-frame clones, some missing. The sample contains around 60,000 clones, around nine tenths of which appear only once. The chain combines TRBV7-8 with TRBJ2-1; D is possibly TRBD2 (5 bases). The source material was peripheral blood. The sequence derives from a human donor in a cohort sampled during active COVID-19. The CDR3 DNA follows: TGTGCCAGCAGCTCACTCGGGGTAGATTACAATGAGCAGTTCTTC. Amino acid sequence: CASSSLGVDYNEQFF.